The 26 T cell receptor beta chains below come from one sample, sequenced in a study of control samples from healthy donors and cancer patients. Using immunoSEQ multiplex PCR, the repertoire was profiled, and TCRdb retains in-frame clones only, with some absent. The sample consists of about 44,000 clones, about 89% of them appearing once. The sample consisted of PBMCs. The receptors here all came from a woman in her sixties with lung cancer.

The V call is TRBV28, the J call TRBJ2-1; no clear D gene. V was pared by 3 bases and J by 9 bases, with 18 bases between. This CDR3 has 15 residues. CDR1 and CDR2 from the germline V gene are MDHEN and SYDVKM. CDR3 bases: TGTGCCAGCAGTTTTGATTCGGTGTACGTTGGTGAGCAGTTCTTC. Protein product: CASSFDSVYVGEQFF.

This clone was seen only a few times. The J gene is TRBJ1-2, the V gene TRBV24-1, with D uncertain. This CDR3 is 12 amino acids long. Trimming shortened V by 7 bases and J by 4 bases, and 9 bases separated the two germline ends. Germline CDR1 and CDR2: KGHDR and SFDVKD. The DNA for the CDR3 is TGTGCCACCAGAGACGGTACCTATGGCTACACCTTC. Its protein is CATRDGTYGYTF.

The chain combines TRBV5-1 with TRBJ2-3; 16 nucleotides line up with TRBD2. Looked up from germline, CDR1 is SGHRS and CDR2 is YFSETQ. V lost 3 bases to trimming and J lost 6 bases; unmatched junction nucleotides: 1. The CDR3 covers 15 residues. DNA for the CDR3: TGCGCCAGCAGCTCGGGACTAGCGGGAGGGGATACGCAGTATTTT. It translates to CASSSGLAGGDTQYF.

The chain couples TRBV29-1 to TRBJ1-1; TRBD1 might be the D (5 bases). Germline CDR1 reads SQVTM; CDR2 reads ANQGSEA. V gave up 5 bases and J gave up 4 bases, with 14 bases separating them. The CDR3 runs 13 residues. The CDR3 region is CSVSWGEGTEAFF. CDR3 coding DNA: TGCAGCGTTAGTTGGGGGGAGGGCACTGAAGCTTTCTTT.

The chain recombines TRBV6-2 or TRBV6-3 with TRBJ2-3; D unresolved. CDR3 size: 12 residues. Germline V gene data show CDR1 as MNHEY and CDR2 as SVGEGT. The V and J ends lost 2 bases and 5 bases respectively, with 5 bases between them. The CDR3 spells CASSYIRDTQYF. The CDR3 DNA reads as TGTGCCAGCAGTTACATCCGAGATACGCAGTATTTT.

CDR3 protein: CASSGTGESYNEQFF. Here the CDR3 DNA reads TGTGCCAGCAGCGGAACGGGAGAATCCTACAATGAGCAGTTCTTC. This rearrangement joins TRBV9 to TRBJ2-1, with D possibly matching TRBD2 (6 bases). The CDR3 is made up of 15 amino acids. Trimming stripped 3 bases from V and 1 base from J, with 11 bases between. The germline V gene encodes CDR1 SGDLS and CDR2 YYNGEE.

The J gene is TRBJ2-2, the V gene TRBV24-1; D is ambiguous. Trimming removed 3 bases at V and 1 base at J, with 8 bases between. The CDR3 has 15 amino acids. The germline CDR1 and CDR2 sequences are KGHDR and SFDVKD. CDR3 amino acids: CATSDGTENTGELFF. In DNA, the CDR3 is TGTGCCACCAGTGATGGTACAGAGAACACCGGGGAGCTGTTTTTT.

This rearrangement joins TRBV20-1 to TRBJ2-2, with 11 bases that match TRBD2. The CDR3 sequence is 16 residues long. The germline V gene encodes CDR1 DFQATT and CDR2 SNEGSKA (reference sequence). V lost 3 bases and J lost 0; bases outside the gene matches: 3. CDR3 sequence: CSASSSGRPNTGELFF. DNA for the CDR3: TGCAGTGCTAGTTCTAGCGGGAGGCCGAACACCGGGGAGCTGTTTTTT.

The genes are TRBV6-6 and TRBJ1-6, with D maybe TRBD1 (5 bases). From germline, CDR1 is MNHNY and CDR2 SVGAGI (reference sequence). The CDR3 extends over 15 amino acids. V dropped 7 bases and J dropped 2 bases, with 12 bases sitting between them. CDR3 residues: CASTPRGPYNSPLHF. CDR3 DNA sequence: TGTGCCAGCACTCCGAGGGGCCCCTATAATTCACCCCTCCACTTT.

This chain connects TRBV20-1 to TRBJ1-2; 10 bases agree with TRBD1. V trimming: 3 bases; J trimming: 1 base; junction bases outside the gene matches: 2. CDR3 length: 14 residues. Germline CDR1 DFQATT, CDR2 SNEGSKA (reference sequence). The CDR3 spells CSASDRGRNYGYTF. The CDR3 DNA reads TGCAGTGCTAGTGACAGGGGGCGTAACTATGGCTACACCTTC.

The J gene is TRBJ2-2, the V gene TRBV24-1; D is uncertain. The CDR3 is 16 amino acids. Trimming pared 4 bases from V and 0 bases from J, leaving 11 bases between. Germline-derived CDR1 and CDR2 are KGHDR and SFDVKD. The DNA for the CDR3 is TGTGCCACCAGTGACCCCGACACTACGAACACCGGGGAGCTGTTTTTT. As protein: CATSDPDTTNTGELFF.

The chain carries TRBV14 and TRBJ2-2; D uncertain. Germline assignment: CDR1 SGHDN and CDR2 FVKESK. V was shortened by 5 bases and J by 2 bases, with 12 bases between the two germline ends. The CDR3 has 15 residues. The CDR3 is CASSYSWGNTGELFF. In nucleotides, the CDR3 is TGTGCCAGCAGCTATTCGTGGGGTAACACCGGGGAGCTGTTTTTT.

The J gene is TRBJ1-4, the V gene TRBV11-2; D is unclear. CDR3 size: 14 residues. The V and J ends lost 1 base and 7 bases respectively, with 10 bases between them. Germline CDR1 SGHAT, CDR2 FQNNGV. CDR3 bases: TGTGCCAGCAGCTTAGTTGCGGGGAGTGAAAAACTGTTTTTT. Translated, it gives CASSLVAGSEKLFF.

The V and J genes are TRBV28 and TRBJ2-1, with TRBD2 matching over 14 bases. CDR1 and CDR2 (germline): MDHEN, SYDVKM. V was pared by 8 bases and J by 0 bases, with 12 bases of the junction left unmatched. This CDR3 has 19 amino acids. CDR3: CASRPIPGTSGSSYNEQFF. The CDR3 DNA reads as TGTGCCAGCCGACCAATTCCCGGGACTAGCGGGAGCTCCTACAATGAGCAGTTCTTC.

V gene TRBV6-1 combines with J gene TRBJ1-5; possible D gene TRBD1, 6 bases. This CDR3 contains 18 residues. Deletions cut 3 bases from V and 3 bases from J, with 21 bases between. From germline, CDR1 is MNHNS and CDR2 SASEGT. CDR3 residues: CASSEGLGAGAYNQPQHF. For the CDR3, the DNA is TGTGCCAGCAGTGAGGGCCTTGGAGCAGGGGCCTACAATCAGCCCCAGCATTTT.

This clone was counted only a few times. CDR3 residues: CAWGRTSSSGNTIYF. In nucleotides, the CDR3 is TGTGCCTGGGGGAGGACAAGCAGCTCTGGAAACACCATATATTTT. The rearrangement joins TRBV30 to TRBJ1-3; D perhaps matches TRBD1 (5 bases). Trimming took 5 bases from V and 0 from J, leaving 14 bases between them. The CDR3 extends over 15 amino acids. Per germline, CDR1 GTSNPN and CDR2 SVGIG (reference sequence).

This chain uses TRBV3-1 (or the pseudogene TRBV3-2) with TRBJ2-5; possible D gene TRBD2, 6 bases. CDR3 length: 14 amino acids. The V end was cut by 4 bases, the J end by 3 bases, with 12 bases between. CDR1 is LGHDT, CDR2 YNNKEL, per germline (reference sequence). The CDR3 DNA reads TGTGCCAGCAGCCCGACTAGTGGGGAAGAGACCCAGTACTTC. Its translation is CASSPTSGEETQYF.

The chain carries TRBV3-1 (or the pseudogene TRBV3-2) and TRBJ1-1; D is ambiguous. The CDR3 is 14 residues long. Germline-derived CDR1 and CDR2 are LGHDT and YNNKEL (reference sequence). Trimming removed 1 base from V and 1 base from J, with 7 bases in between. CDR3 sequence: CASSQGGSNTEAFF. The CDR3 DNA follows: TGTGCCAGCAGCCAAGGAGGGTCGAACACTGAAGCTTTCTTT.

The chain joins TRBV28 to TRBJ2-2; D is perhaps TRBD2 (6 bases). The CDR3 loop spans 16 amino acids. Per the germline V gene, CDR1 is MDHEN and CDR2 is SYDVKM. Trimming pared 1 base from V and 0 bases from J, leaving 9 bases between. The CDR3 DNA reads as TGTGCCAGCAGTTTATACGGGAGTGCGAACACCGGGGAGCTGTTTTTT. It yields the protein CASSLYGSANTGELFF.

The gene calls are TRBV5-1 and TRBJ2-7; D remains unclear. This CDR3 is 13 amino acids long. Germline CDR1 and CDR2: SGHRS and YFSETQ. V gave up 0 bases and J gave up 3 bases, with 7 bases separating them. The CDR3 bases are TGCGCCAGCAGCTTGGAACAAGTCTACGAGCAGTACTTC. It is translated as CASSLEQVYEQYF.

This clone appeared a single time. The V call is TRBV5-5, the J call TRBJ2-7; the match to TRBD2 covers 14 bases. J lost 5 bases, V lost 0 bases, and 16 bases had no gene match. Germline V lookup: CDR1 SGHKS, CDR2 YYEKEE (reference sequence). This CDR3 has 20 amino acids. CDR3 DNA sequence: TGTGCCAGCAGCTTGGTGGGACTAGCGGGAGATATATCCAGGAGCGACGAGCAGTACTTC. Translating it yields CASSLVGLAGDISRSDEQYF.

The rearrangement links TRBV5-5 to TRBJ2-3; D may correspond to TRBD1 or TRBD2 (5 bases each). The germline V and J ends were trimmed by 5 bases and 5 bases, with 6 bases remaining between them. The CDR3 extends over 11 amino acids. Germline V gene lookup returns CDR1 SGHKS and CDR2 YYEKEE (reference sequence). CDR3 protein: CASRGVDTQYF. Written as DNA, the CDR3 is TGTGCCAGCAGGGGGGTAGATACGCAGTATTTT.

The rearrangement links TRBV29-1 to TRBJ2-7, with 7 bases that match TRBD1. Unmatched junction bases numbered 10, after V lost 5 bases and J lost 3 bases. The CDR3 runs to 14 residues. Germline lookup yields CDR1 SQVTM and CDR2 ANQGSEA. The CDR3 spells CSVTWDSPYYEQYF. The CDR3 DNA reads TGCAGCGTTACTTGGGACAGCCCCTACTACGAGCAGTACTTC.

The CDR3: CASSRGQNNSPLHF. DNA for the CDR3: TGTGCCAGCAGCCGGGGACAGAATAATTCACCCCTCCACTTT. J is TRBJ1-6 and V is TRBV7-9; 7 bases agree with TRBD1. Germline-derived CDR1 and CDR2 are SEHNR and FQNEAQ (reference sequence). The junction had 3 bases not matched to a gene; V was cut back by 5 bases and J by 5 bases. This CDR3 has 14 amino acids. Drawing the rest from reference TRBV7-9 and TRBJ1-6, the complete variable domain is DTGVSQNPRHKITKRGQNVTFRCDPISEHNRLYWYRQTLGQGPEFLTYFQNEAQLEKSRLLSDRFSAERPKGSFSTLEIQRTEQGDSAMYLCASSRGQNNSPLHFGNGTRLTVT.

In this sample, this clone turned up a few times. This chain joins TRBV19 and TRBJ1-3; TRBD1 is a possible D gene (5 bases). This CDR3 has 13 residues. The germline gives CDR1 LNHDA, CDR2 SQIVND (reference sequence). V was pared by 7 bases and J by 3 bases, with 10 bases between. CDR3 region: CASTGSYGNTIYF. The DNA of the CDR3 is TGTGCCAGTACAGGGTCTTATGGAAACACCATATATTTT.

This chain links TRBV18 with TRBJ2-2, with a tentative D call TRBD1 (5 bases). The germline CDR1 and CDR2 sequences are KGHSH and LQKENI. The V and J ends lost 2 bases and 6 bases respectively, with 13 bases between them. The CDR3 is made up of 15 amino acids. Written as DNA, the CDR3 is TGTGCCAGCTCACCATTAGACAGCGCGGCCGGGGAGCTGTTTTTT. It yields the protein CASSPLDSAAGELFF.